The 21 T cell receptor beta chains presented below share a single source sample, sequenced in a study of beta chain features in type 1 diabetes. Reverse transcribing all isolated RNA meant expressed TCRB transcripts were sequenced. Profiling relied on immunoSEQ multiplex PCR, and the TCRdb table lists in-frame clones only, not all of them. The sample consists of about 360,000 clones, around an eighth of them appearing once. Sequencing used naive CD4+ T cells from blood. Source of these receptors: a man aged 18 to 29 in good health.

V and J are TRBV7-2 and TRBJ2-2, with no clear D. This CDR3 has 14 residues. Trimming pared 1 base from V and 0 bases from J, leaving 3 bases between. Germline loops: CDR1 SGHTA, CDR2 FQGNSA. The CDR3 nucleotides are TGTGCCAGCAGCTTAGTAACGAACACCGGGGAGCTGTTTTTT. It encodes CASSLVTNTGELFF.

This clone was counted many times. This rearrangement joins TRBV30 to TRBJ2-2; D gene unclear. Germline-derived CDR1 and CDR2 are GTSNPN and SVGIG (reference sequence). The CDR3 totals 13 residues. V lost 1 base and J lost 2, with 5 bases in between. The CDR3 is CAWSAHNTGELFF. As DNA, the CDR3 is TGTGCCTGGAGTGCACATAACACCGGGGAGCTGTTTTTT.

The rearrangement joins TRBV27 to TRBJ1-5, with a possible D match to TRBD1 (6 bases). V gave up 4 bases and J gave up 1 base, with 14 bases separating them. From germline, CDR1 is MNHEY and CDR2 SMNVEV (reference sequence). This CDR3 has 16 amino acids. The CDR3 region has the DNA TGTGCCAGCAGTTATATCGGGGGGCGGAGCAATCAGCCCCAGCATTTT. It codes for CASSYIGGRSNQPQHF.

The chain links TRBV5-1 to TRBJ2-5; the D gene is possibly TRBD2 (5 bases). Trimming took 4 bases from V and 4 from J, leaving 17 bases between them. This CDR3 comprises 15 residues. From germline, CDR1 is SGHRS and CDR2 YFSETQ. This CDR3 reads CASSPEAPGGETQYF. DNA for the CDR3: TGCGCCAGCAGCCCGGAGGCCCCAGGTGGAGAGACCCAGTACTTC.

This clone appeared a few times. This chain uses TRBV6-6 with TRBJ2-2; possible D gene TRBD2, 5 bases. CDR3 length: 15 residues. V shed 5 bases and J shed 0 bases, with 10 bases lying between them. Germline V CDR1 and CDR2: MNHNY, SVGAGI (reference sequence). The CDR3 sequence: CASSRTGSNTGELFF. The CDR3 DNA reads TGTGCCAGCAGTCGGACGGGGTCGAACACCGGGGAGCTGTTTTTT.

This chain links TRBV9 with TRBJ2-7, with D possibly matching TRBD2 (5 bases). Per the germline V gene, CDR1 is SGDLS and CDR2 is YYNGEE. Trimming removed 7 bases at V and 5 bases at J, with 16 bases between. The CDR3 length is 13 residues. In DNA, the CDR3 is TGTGCCAGCGCTCGGGGTAGCATGAACGAGCAGTACTTC. Translated: CASARGSMNEQYF.

This clone was recorded a few times. This chain connects TRBV6-4 to TRBJ1-2; tentative D call: TRBD1 (6 bases). V was shortened by 3 bases and J by 3 bases, with 8 bases between the two germline ends. The CDR3 contains 13 residues. Germline V gene sequence: CDR1 MRHNA, CDR2 SNTAGT. CDR3 nucleotides: TGTGCCAGCAGTGAGTCAGGGGACTATGGCTACACCTTC. Translated, it gives CASSESGDYGYTF.

The chain recombines TRBV9 with TRBJ2-2, with 8 bases identical to TRBD1. CDR1 and CDR2 (germline): SGDLS, YYNGEE. The CDR3 sequence is 16 residues long. The V and J ends lost 4 bases and 8 bases, in that order; junction bases with no gene match: 13. CDR3 nucleotide sequence: TGTGCCAGCAGCCCAGGGGGCTTAGCCTGGGGAGGGGAGCTGTTTTTT. This encodes CASSPGGLAWGGELFF.

This chain joins TRBV5-6 and TRBJ2-7; TRBD2 agrees at 11 bases. With V trimmed by 0 bases and J by 4 bases, 6 bases remained unmatched. Germline V gene data show CDR1 as SGHDT and CDR2 as YYEEEE. This CDR3 has 16 residues. CDR3 in DNA: TGTGCCAGCAGCTTGGGTCCTGGGACTAGCGGATACGAGCAGTACTTC. This encodes CASSLGPGTSGYEQYF. Using reference TRBV5-6 and TRBJ2-7 for the parts outside the CDR3, the full variable domain is DAGVTQSPTHLIKTRGQQVTLRCSPKSGHDTVSWYQQALGQGPQFIFQYYEEEERQRGNFPDRFSGHQFPNYSSELNVNALLLGDSALYLCASSLGPGTSGYEQYFGPGTRLTVT.

This clone was detected only once. This chain uses TRBV2 with TRBJ1-5, with D perhaps TRBD1 (5 bases). Germline CDR1 SNHLY, CDR2 FYNNEI. V was trimmed by 4 bases and J by 2 bases, leaving 12 bases between them. The CDR3 totals 15 residues. The CDR3 coding sequence is TGTGCCAGCAGTGGTTGGGGCTTGGGCAATCAGCCCCAGCATTTT. This translates into CASSGWGLGNQPQHF. Combining the CDR3 with reference TRBV2 and TRBJ1-5 gives the whole variable domain EPEVTQTPSHQVTQMGQEVILRCVPISNHLYFYWYRQILGQKVEFLVSFYNNEISEKSEIFDDQFSVERPDGSNFTLKIRSTKLEDSAMYFCASSGWGLGNQPQHFGDGTRLSIL.

V gene TRBV18 combines with J gene TRBJ2-7; 10 bases align to TRBD1. CDR1 and CDR2 (germline): KGHSH, LQKENI. The CDR3 totals 14 residues. V gave up 5 bases and J gave up 6 bases; unmatched junction bases: 7. CDR3 in amino acids: CASSSWDRGGEQYF. DNA for the CDR3: TGTGCCAGCTCATCATGGGACAGGGGTGGCGAGCAGTACTTC.

The rearrangement joins TRBV19 to TRBJ2-1; 9 bases agree with TRBD2. This CDR3 has 14 amino acids. V shed 3 bases, J shed 16 bases, and the junction held 13 bases outside the gene matches. CDR1 LNHDA and CDR2 SQIVND come from the germline V gene (reference sequence). The CDR3 here is CASSMPSTGTSIFF. The CDR3 DNA follows: TGTGCCAGTAGTATGCCTTCCACCGGGACTAGCATTTTCTTC.

This clone was found a few times. This chain connects TRBV12-5 to TRBJ1-1; 9 nucleotides align to TRBD1. In germline, CDR1 is LGHNT, CDR2 FRNRAP. This CDR3 is built from 13 residues. With V trimmed by 7 bases and J by 5 bases, 5 bases remained unmatched. The DNA of the CDR3 is TGTGCTAGTGCCCCAGGACAGGGGACTGAAGCTTTCTTT. Amino acids: CASAPGQGTEAFF.

This clone occurred a few times. This chain joins TRBV15 and TRBJ2-7, with D perhaps matching TRBD2 (5 bases). The CDR3 is made up of 15 amino acids. The V end lost 0 bases, the J end lost 5 bases, and 14 bases lay between the germline ends. Germline CDR1 and CDR2: LNHNV and YYDKDF (reference sequence). CDR3: CATSRERGRIHEQYF. The CDR3 DNA reads TGTGCCACCAGCAGAGAGAGAGGGCGGATCCACGAGCAGTACTTC. The full variable domain, with the rest looked up from reference TRBV15 and TRBJ2-7, is DAMVIQNPRYQVTQFGKPVTLSCSQTLNHNVMYWYQQKSSQAPKLLFHYYDKDFNNEADTPDNFQSRRPNTSFCFLDIRSPGLGDTAMYLCATSRERGRIHEQYFGPGTRLTVT.

In its sample, this clone was seen a few times. J is TRBJ2-3 and V is TRBV5-6, with 8 bases fitting TRBD1. Trimming took 6 bases from V and 6 from J; bases not matched to a gene: 12. The CDR3 has 15 residues. Looked up from germline, CDR1 is SGHDT and CDR2 is YYEEEE. CDR3 DNA: TGTGCCAGCAACCGAGACAGGGGCATGGGCGATACGCAGTATTTT. Translated: CASNRDRGMGDTQYF.

Comments on this clone: Other DNA sequences from this sample encode an identical CDR3 as well. The chain couples TRBV7-3 to TRBJ2-3; 13 bases fit TRBD2. J was trimmed by 1 base and V by 5 bases; bases with no gene match: 3. Germline assignment: CDR1 SGHTA and CDR2 FQGTGA. The CDR3 totals 16 residues. CDR3 DNA: TGTGCCAGCAGCCCCGGACTAGCGGGGGGCACAGATACGCAGTATTTT. Protein: CASSPGLAGGTDTQYF.

The chain recombines TRBV7-9 with TRBJ2-3, with 9 bases that match TRBD2. V lost 1 base and J lost 2; bases outside the gene matches: 13. The CDR3 consists of 19 residues. CDR1 and CDR2 from the germline V gene are SEHNR and FQNEAQ (reference sequence). CDR3 amino acids: CASSLGSGGDLWLTDTQYF. The DNA for the CDR3 is TGTGCCAGCAGCTTAGGTAGCGGGGGTGATCTGTGGCTCACAGATACGCAGTATTTT.

In this sample, this clone turned up a few times. The chain recombines TRBV9 with TRBJ2-3, with a weak D call TRBD1 (5 bases). V gave up 3 bases and J gave up 0 bases, with 8 bases separating them. CDR3 size: 14 residues. Germline V gene lookup returns CDR1 SGDLS and CDR2 YYNGEE. Here the CDR3 reads CASSDRQSTDTQYF. In nucleotides, the CDR3 is TGTGCCAGCAGCGACCGACAGAGCACAGATACGCAGTATTTT. Supplemented by reference TRBV9 and TRBJ2-3, the full variable domain reads DSGVTQTPKHLITATGQRVTLRCSPRSGDLSVYWYQQSLDQGLQFLIQYYNGEERAKGNILERFSAQQFPDLHSELNLSSLELGDSALYFCASSDRQSTDTQYFGPGTRLTVL.

This clone was counted only a few times. The J gene is TRBJ2-2, the V gene TRBV2; the match to TRBD1 covers 10 bases. Trimming at V came to 6 bases and at J to 2 bases, leaving 3 bases not matched to a gene. The germline V gene has CDR1 SNHLY and CDR2 FYNNEI. The CDR3 is 15 amino acids. CDR3 loop: CASRDRGRNTGELFF. The CDR3 region has the DNA TGTGCCAGCAGAGACAGGGGGCGAAACACCGGGGAGCTGTTTTTT.

The rearrangement joins TRBV7-3 to TRBJ1-4; 10 nucleotides line up with TRBD1. V lost 3 bases and J lost 5; bases outside the gene matches: 6. The germline CDR1 and CDR2 sequences are SGHTA and FQGTGA. The CDR3 is 16 residues long. The CDR3 region is CASSLTGGRSNEKLFF. The CDR3 nucleotides read TGTGCCAGCAGCTTGACAGGGGGCAGGTCGAATGAAAAACTGTTTTTT.

The rearrangement links TRBV5-1 to TRBJ2-3; 8 bases line up with TRBD1. In germline, CDR1 is SGHRS, CDR2 YFSETQ. The CDR3 covers 16 residues. The J segment lost 0 bases and the V segment lost 4 bases, leaving 7 bases of the junction unmatched. Written as DNA, the CDR3 is TGCGCCAGCAGCGCCTCAGGACAGGGTAGCACAGATACGCAGTATTTT. It is translated as CASSASGQGSTDTQYF.